A selection of T cell receptor beta chains follows, all from one sample in a study of blood T cell repertoires in COVID-19. The protocol was immunoSEQ multiplex PCR, while the TCRdb copy is restricted to in-frame clones and leaves out a portion. Among about 220,000 clones listed, roughly 89% were seen once. The sequenced sample was PBMCs or T cells enriched from blood (not recorded which). The receptors were sampled from a woman aged 40-49 years who had recovered from COVID-19. CDR3s include the opening cysteine and the closing phenylalanine or tryptophan. Some rows have no size entry. The others give once, few or many, or a class for an expanded clone.

few,TRBV15,14,CATSRETGGYGYTF
-,TRBV5-4,16,CASSPFGGVGSGELFF
-,TRBV6-1,12,CASSEREETQYF
once,TRBV11-2,17,CASSLLGELTRNEKLFF
-,TRBV5-1,14,CASSSIAAPYEQYF
-,TRBV7-9,14,CASSLQGAKNIQYF
-,TRBV2,14,CASSELSVTGELFF
-,TRBV10-3,15,CAISEFSYSTDTQYF
-,TRBV11-3,15,CASSQQLAATDTQYF
few,TRBV28,15,CASSRGTGINQPQHF
-,TRBV19,12,CASSMGGGELFF
-,TRBV2,11,CASNDRDEQYF
-,TRBV7-2,15,CASSLGQGAGYGYTF
-,TRBV5-4,16,CASSSRQGGPNSPLHF
-,TRBV28,17,CASSSAPGRTEGETQYF
-,TRBV2,15,CASRGWDRVNYGYTF
-,TRBV9,14,CASREIGGTGELFF
few,TRBV3-1/TRBV3-2,14,CASSQVQSNYGYTF
-,TRBV5-1,15,CASARLALSTDTQYF
-,TRBV6-2/TRBV6-3,16,CASSYGTSRSLNEQFF
once,TRBV12-3/TRBV12-4,13,CASSSDSAYEQYF
-,TRBV27,15,CASSLRGTPGYEQYF
-,TRBV25-1,15,CASSEWGLGGEKLFF
-,TRBV30,16,CAFQTLRALSTGELFF
-,TRBV10-3,14,CAISELAGGNEQFF
-,TRBV28,15,CASSIRQGRGETQYF
-,TRBV7-2,13,CASSRTRSYEQYF
-,TRBV21-1,15,CASSKAFRTEETQYF
-,TRBV11-2,16,CASSFDAGNGNQPQHF
-,TRBV7-9,14,CASSLGQRGAEAFF
once,TRBV9,15,CASTPLARSMNTQYF
-,TRBV6-5,14,CASSYRGKGYEQYF
-,TRBV28,16,CASSPRWVAGVYEQYF
-,TRBV30,14,CAWSAGTLNQPQHF
once,TRBV5-1,14,CASSPQRDVREQFF
-,TRBV7-6,14,CASSLDSSNSPLHF
-,TRBV9,12,CASGSEEDTQYF
-,TRBV30,14,CAWSEGVYADTQYF
-,TRBV10-1,14,CASSEWGNTDTQYF
-,TRBV5-1,15,CASSQTGNSGNTIYF
-,TRBV11-3,17,CASSWELAGMNTGELFF
-,TRBV6-5,13,CASSSQGGMGYTF
once,TRBV5-6,13,CASSFPRDTEAFF
-,TRBV28,17,CASSPRVSLLTNEKLFF
-,TRBV9,16,CASSVDWSSSGNTIYF
-,TRBV9,15,CASSGPGQGFHEQYF
-,TRBV19,14,CASRSRVRPFGYTF